The rows below give T cell receptor beta chains drawn from one sample of a study of Ad26.COV2.S vaccination and SARS-CoV-2 variants. Measured with immunoSEQ multiplex PCR; TCRdb has only the in-frame clones, and not every one. The data show almost 400,000 clones, with approximately 89% seen just once and approximately 1.9% held by the top ten. The specimen comprised peripheral blood, sampled in a trial of Ad26.COV2.S vaccine versus placebo. The receptors derive from a person aged 18-60 years who received the Ad26.COV2.S COVID-19 vaccine or a placebo. The conserved cysteine and the conserved F or W are not part of the CDR3 here. Fields, in order: V gene, CDR3 protein.

>TRBV30
AWSRNTDYGYT
>TRBV6-5
ASSGTVNTGELF
>TRBV27
ASSLSGRGLKGYT
>TRBV30
AWSGGAKQPQH
>TRBV29-1
SVDRGADTQY
>TRBV3-1/TRBV3-2
ASSQGPGAEYGYT
>TRBV6-5
ASNGLRLARPY
>TRBV4-1
ASSQDWAEGGTEAF
>TRBV5-1
ASSSGQSNEKLF
>TRBV27
ASRTIRDSASSYEQY
>TRBV27
ASSFRGGTDTQY
>TRBV2
ASTRLAGGMSSYNEQF
>TRBV15
ATSPGQGVRRTDTQY
>TRBV27
ASSLGGTYNSPLH
>TRBV5-1
ACGQELGEQY
>TRBV6-2/TRBV6-3
ASSWTSNQPQH
>TRBV7-8
ASSPLAVSYEQY
>TRBV5-1
ASRARQGAAYEQY
>TRBV27
ASSVTGGEAF
>TRBV11-2
ASSSWTGADTQY